These 26 T cell receptor beta chains were all obtained from the same sample, sequenced in a study of T-cell reconstitution after alpha-beta-depleted transplantation in children (TCRdb year 2016). In light of the paper, this sample's treatment or condition label describes: allogeneic hematopoietic cell transplantation with graft depleted of TCRalphabeta T cells and CD19 B cells. The method behind the library was PCR. The reads were generated on an Illumina HiSeq 2500. TCR library preparation used molecular barcoding, with unique molecular identifiers applied to normalize quantification of the TCRbeta repertoire. The public reads were reanalyzed by TCRdb: fastp trimming at Q25, MiXCR alignment, in-frame beta chains only. Rows with a matching CDR3 protein are joined into one entry that keeps the most common DNA and genes. The sample profile shows over 100,000 distinct CDR3 sequences; about a tenth of them were found once. The top ten constitute under 35% of the sample.

Sequenced material: PBMCs, taken before TCRalphabeta/CD19-depleted stem cell transplant. The origin of the receptors is a boy aged 2 to 10 with acute lymphoblastic leukemia, due to receive a stem cell transplant.

A word on this clonotype: A much larger clone is a single base away; this may be a read error. V and J are TRBV5-6 and TRBJ1-1; TRBD1 agrees at 7 bases. J gave up 5 bases and V 2 bases, and 9 bases lay outside the gene matches. Germline V CDR1 and CDR2: SGHDT, YYEEEE. The CDR3 extends over 15 amino acids. CDR3 DNA sequence: TGTGCCAGCAGCTTCAGTATGAGGGGGCGGACTGAAGCTTTCTTT. It translates to CASSFSMRGRTEAFF.

This clonotype was observed a few times. The rearrangement joins TRBV29-1 to TRBJ1-1; TRBD1 agrees at 7 bases. Germline CDR1 and CDR2: SQVTM and ANQGSEA. The CDR3 is made up of 13 amino acids. Losses at the gene ends were 3 bases for V and 4 bases for J; bases not matched to a gene: 5. CDR3 nucleotides: TGCAGCGTTGAGACAGGGAGAGGCACTGAAGCTTTCTTT. This sequence encodes CSVETGRGTEAFF.

This clonotype was recorded many times. V and J are TRBV12-3 or TRBV12-4 and TRBJ1-3; possible D gene TRBD1, 5 bases. CDR3 length equals 14 residues. V lost 6 bases to trimming and J lost 0 bases, with 9 bases between them. The CDR3: CASRGVFSGNTIYF. The CDR3 region has the DNA TGTGCCAGCAGGGGGGTTTTCTCTGGAAACACCATATATTTT.

This clonotype was seen a handful of times. The chain joins TRBV5-6 to TRBJ2-4, with D tentatively TRBD2 (7 bases). Trimming left V 7 bases short and J 6 bases short, with 29 bases between. The CDR3 is 18 amino acids. Germline V gene data show CDR1 as SGHDT and CDR2 as YYEEEE. The CDR3 DNA reads as TGTGCCAGCCAACTGATCAGGGGTGGCGGGAGACAGCTAAACATTCAGTACTTC. Translation: CASQLIRGGGRQLNIQYF.

This clonotype was detected many times. The rearrangement uses TRBV29-1 and TRBJ1-1; D unclear. From germline, CDR1 is SQVTM and CDR2 ANQGSEA. Trimming left V 4 bases short and J 0 bases short, with 15 bases between. The CDR3 contains 15 residues. CDR3 in amino acids: CSVVGPRKMNTEAFF. As DNA, the CDR3 is TGCAGCGTTGTCGGGCCGAGAAAGATGAACACTGAAGCTTTCTTT.

This clonotype has ten or more counts. This chain uses TRBV20-1 with TRBJ1-1, with D possibly TRBD1 on 6 matching bases. Germline V lookup: CDR1 DFQATT, CDR2 SNEGSKA (reference sequence). The V end lost 3 bases, the J end lost 4 bases, and 15 bases lay between the germline ends. CDR3 size: 14 residues. CDR3 coding DNA: TGCAGTGCTAGTACTAGGCAGGGGAGCACTGAAGCTTTCTTT. Amino acid sequence: CSASTRQGSTEAFF.

The CDR3 loop reads CASSYSSDSNQPQHF. The CDR3 DNA follows: TGTGCCAGCAGTTACTCGAGCGATAGCAATCAGCCCCAGCATTTT. This chain connects TRBV6-5 to TRBJ1-5; no clear D gene. V shed 0 bases and J shed 0 bases, with 6 bases lying between them. The CDR3 sequence is 15 residues long. In germline, CDR1 is MNHEY, CDR2 SVGAGI.

The chain recombines TRBV28 with TRBJ2-3, with D perhaps matching TRBD2 (6 bases). V lost 7 bases and J lost 3, with 23 bases in between. The CDR3 is 17 amino acids. CDR1 and CDR2 (germline): MDHEN, SYDVKM. The CDR3 here is CASNREDPFFLTDTQYF. The DNA for the CDR3 is TGTGCCAGCAATAGGGAGGACCCATTCTTTTTGACAGATACGCAGTATTTT.

This clonotype was observed at least ten times. The chain couples TRBV12-3 or TRBV12-4 to TRBJ2-1; D tentatively reads TRBD1 or TRBD2 (5 bases each). Trimming took 7 bases from V and 4 from J, leaving 29 bases between them. This CDR3 region has 19 residues. CDR3 nucleotides: TGTGCCAGCAATCAACGCCCCGGAAGGGGTGGCGGGCGATACAATGAGCAGTTCTTC. It translates to CASNQRPGRGGGRYNEQFF.

In its sample, this clonotype was seen many times. The CDR3 protein is CSARDLGSSSGRGNEQFF. In nucleotides, the CDR3 is TGCAGTGCTAGAGATCTAGGCAGTAGTAGCGGGAGGGGCAATGAGCAGTTCTTC. The J gene is TRBJ2-1, the V gene TRBV20-1; 11 bases align to TRBD2. The CDR3 spans 18 residues. V shed 0 bases and J 6 bases; nucleotides not matched to a gene: 13. Looked up from germline, CDR1 is DFQATT and CDR2 is SNEGSKA (reference sequence).

The rearrangement uses TRBV5-6 and TRBJ1-5; maybe TRBD1 (6 bases). The CDR3 is made up of 15 amino acids. Trimming cost V 7 bases and J 2 bases, with 16 bases left between them. Germline V gene sequence: CDR1 SGHDT, CDR2 YYEEEE. The chain's CDR3 is CASGSGGLCNQPQHF. The CDR3 nucleotides are TGTGCCAGCGGCTCCGGGGGGCTCTGCAATCAGCCCCAGCATTTT. The full variable domain, completed using reference TRBV5-6 and TRBJ1-5, is DAGVTQSPTHLIKTRGQQVTLRCSPKSGHDTVSWYQQALGQGPQFIFQYYEEEERQRGNFPDRFSGHQFPNYSSELNVNALLLGDSALYLCASGSGGLCNQPQHFGDGTRLSIL.

The chain carries TRBV15 and TRBJ2-1, with 9 bases matching TRBD1. Germline-derived CDR1 and CDR2 are LNHNV and YYDKDF (reference sequence). The CDR3 runs to 15 residues. The V and J ends lost 5 bases and 4 bases, in that order; junction bases with no gene match: 6. The DNA of the CDR3 is TGTGCCACCAGCCGCGAGGGACAGGGATACAATGAGCAGTTCTTC. This sequence encodes CATSREGQGYNEQFF. Full variable domain (rest looked up from reference TRBV15 and TRBJ2-1): DAMVIQNPRYQVTQFGKPVTLSCSQTLNHNVMYWYQQKSSQAPKLLFHYYDKDFNNEADTPDNFQSRRPNTSFCFLDIRSPGLGDTAMYLCATSREGQGYNEQFFGPGTRLTVL.

The sample holds a few counts of this clonotype. The chain employs TRBV10-3 and TRBJ2-7; TRBD2 agrees at 7 bases. The V segment lost 6 bases and the J segment 6 bases; nucleotides outside the gene matches: 8. Germline V gene data show CDR1 as ENHRY and CDR2 as SYGVKD. The CDR3 loop spans 13 amino acids. CDR3 sequence: CAIRRDGGSEQYF. The CDR3 bases are TGTGCCATCAGGCGGGACGGGGGGTCCGAGCAGTACTTC.

The table lists this clonotype with a few counts. This chain connects TRBV11-2 to TRBJ2-2; 8 nucleotides align to TRBD2. Germline CDR1 is SGHAT and CDR2 is FQNNGV. V was clipped by 5 bases and J by 5 bases; unmatched bases: 7. This CDR3 spans 15 amino acids. This CDR3 reads CASSREGSGTGELFF. The CDR3 DNA sequence: TGTGCCAGCAGCCGGGAGGGTTCGGGAACCGGGGAGCTGTTTTTT. The full variable domain, rest sourced from reference TRBV11-2 and TRBJ2-2, is EAGVAQSPRYKIIEKRQSVAFWCNPISGHATLYWYQQILGQGPKLLIQFQNNGVVDDSQLPKDRFSAERLKGVDSTLKIQPAKLEDSAVYLCASSREGSGTGELFFGEGSRLTVL.

For this clonotype: No conserved phenylalanine or tryptophan ends this CDR3, so it is likely a read error. The DNA is omitted, as the CDR3 cannot be located on it reliably, and the CDR3 follows TCRdb's listing. The chain recombines TRBV20-1 with TRBJ1-2; the tabulated D call, TRBD1, remains unverified against the DNA. Germline loops: CDR1 DFQATT, CDR2 SNEGSKA (reference sequence). The CDR3 numbers 8 amino acids, ends counted. The CDR3 sequence is CSASRQVV.

With respect to this clonotype: A much larger clone is a single base away; this may be a read error. The V gene is TRBV7-9, the J gene TRBJ2-3; 7 bases line up with TRBD1. After removal of 3 bases from V and 0 bases from J, the junction contained 6 bases not matched to a gene. Looked up from germline, CDR1 is SEHNR and CDR2 is FQNEAQ (reference sequence). The CDR3 has 16 residues. DNA for the CDR3: TGTGCCAGCAGCTTCTTGACAGGGCCGAGCACAGATACGCAGTATTTT. Its translation: CASSFLTGPSTDTQYF.

V usage is TRBV18 and J usage is TRBJ2-7; 9 nucleotides agree with TRBD1. In germline, CDR1 is KGHSH, CDR2 LQKENI. V was clipped by 3 bases and J by 3 bases; unmatched bases: 0. CDR3 length: 13 residues. Written as DNA, the CDR3 is TGTGCCAGCTCACCGACAGGGGGCTACGAGCAGTACTTC. Its translation: CASSPTGGYEQYF.

This clonotype was counted many times. The gene calls are TRBV20-1 and TRBJ2-7; TRBD2 matches at 8 bases. The CDR3 consists of 16 residues. J lost 2 bases, V lost 5 bases, and 14 bases had no gene match. Germline loops: CDR1 DFQATT, CDR2 SNEGSKA (reference sequence). DNA for the CDR3: TGCAGTGCTCCTCCCGCCGGGACTAGTATTGCCTACGAGCAGTACTTC. The encoded protein is CSAPPAGTSIAYEQYF.

This clonotype was observed at least ten times. In nucleotides, the CDR3 is TGTGCCAGCGACCGGGTCGGTTTCACCTACGAGCAGTACTTC. This translates into CASDRVGFTYEQYF. The chain uses TRBV6-2 or TRBV6-3 and TRBJ2-7; D remains ambiguous. The germline V gene encodes CDR1 MNHEY and CDR2 SVGEGT. The CDR3 totals 14 residues. V was trimmed by 8 bases and J by 2 bases, leaving 16 bases between them.

The table lists this clonotype with many counts. The V and J genes are TRBV12-3 or TRBV12-4 and TRBJ2-7, with 8 bases matching TRBD2. The V and J ends lost 7 bases and 3 bases, in that order; junction bases with no gene match: 8. This CDR3 spans 14 amino acids. This CDR3 is CASTRSGRNYEQYF. The CDR3 coding sequence is TGTGCCAGCACGCGAAGCGGGAGAAACTACGAGCAGTACTTC.

This clonotype was seen repeatedly, ten times or more. The J gene is TRBJ2-7, the V gene TRBV20-1, with TRBD1 identical over 7 bases. Germline values: CDR1 DFQATT, CDR2 SNEGSKA (reference sequence). This CDR3 has 13 amino acids. Germline trimming cut 1 base from V and 7 bases from J; bases unmatched to any gene: 7. The CDR3 here is CSARVQGVGEQYF. CDR3 DNA sequence: TGCAGTGCTAGAGTGCAGGGGGTAGGAGAGCAGTACTTC.

Note on this clonotype: This may stem from a read error, because a much larger clone lies one nucleotide away. The CDR3 loop is CASSSGLAGVMDEQLF. CDR3 DNA sequence: TGCGCCAGCAGCTCGGGACTAGCGGGAGTTATGGATGAGCAGCTCTTC. The rearrangement uses TRBV5-1 and TRBJ2-1, with 14 bases that match TRBD2. The CDR3 is 16 residues long. Germline V gene lookup returns CDR1 SGHRS and CDR2 YFSETQ.

V is TRBV4-2 and J is TRBJ2-7; no clear D. The CDR3 has 12 amino acids. V lost 10 bases, J lost 9 bases, and 19 bases lay in between. Germline values: CDR1 LGHNA, CDR2 YNFKEQ. CDR3 in DNA: TGTGCCATCAGTTCTGAGCCATGGGGGCAGTACTTC. Its translation is CAISSEPWGQYF.

The sample holds many counts of this clonotype. V is TRBV20-1 and J is TRBJ2-5, with a possible D match to TRBD2 (7 bases). The CDR3 covers 18 residues. CDR1 and CDR2 from the germline V gene are DFQATT and SNEGSKA (reference sequence). The V gene lost 6 bases and the J gene lost 2 bases, with 28 bases spanning the gap. CDR3 protein: CSAGPLRGARGGQETQYF. The CDR3 DNA follows: TGCAGTGCGGGCCCCTTACGGGGGGCCAGAGGGGGGCAAGAGACCCAGTACTTC.

This clonotype was counted at least ten times. V is TRBV12-3 or TRBV12-4 and J is TRBJ2-1, with TRBD1 identical over 8 bases. The CDR3 contains 13 residues. J was trimmed by 8 bases and V by 7 bases; bases with no gene match: 7. The CDR3 is CASNLRGLDEQFF. The CDR3 DNA sequence: TGTGCCAGCAACCTCAGGGGGCTAGATGAGCAGTTCTTC.

The genes are TRBV10-3 and TRBJ1-1; D is ambiguous. The V gene lost 4 bases and the J gene lost 0 bases, with 9 bases spanning the gap. The CDR3 is 14 amino acids. Germline-derived CDR1 and CDR2 are ENHRY and SYGVKD. CDR3 amino acids: CAISVPGMNTEAFF. The CDR3 coding sequence is TGTGCCATCAGTGTCCCGGGAATGAACACTGAAGCTTTCTTT.